The 18 T cell receptor beta chains presented below share a single source sample, sequenced in a study of blood T cell repertoires in COVID-19. Profiled with immunoSEQ multiplex PCR; TCRdb holds only in-frame clones, not every one. This table has 130,000 or so clones, about 75% appearing once. Material: peripheral blood. The receptors derive from a man aged 80 or over with acute or convalescent COVID-19.

The chain carries TRBV5-1 and TRBJ2-7; a weak D match, TRBD1 (6 bases). Germline V gene data show CDR1 as SGHRS and CDR2 as YFSETQ. V was trimmed by 1 base and J by 4 bases, leaving 15 bases between them. CDR3 length equals 15 residues. The CDR3 region is CASSLISGQIYEQYF. The CDR3 region has the DNA TGCGCCAGCAGCTTGATTTCGGGACAAATATACGAGCAGTACTTC.

This chain uses TRBV18 with TRBJ2-7, with a weak D call TRBD1 (6 bases). V gave up 3 bases and J gave up 4 bases, with 10 bases separating them. The CDR3 runs 13 residues. Germline values: CDR1 KGHSH, CDR2 LQKENI. As DNA, the CDR3 is TGTGCCAGCTCACCCACCAGGGGTTACGAGCAGTACTTC. Its protein is CASSPTRGYEQYF.

The rearrangement joins TRBV30 to TRBJ1-2; TRBD1 matches at 8 bases. Germline V gives CDR1 GTSNPN, CDR2 SVGIG (reference sequence). J gave up 11 bases and V 0 bases, and 11 bases lay outside the gene matches. This CDR3 is built from 14 residues. CDR3 sequence: CAWSVGTGASRYTF. CDR3 in DNA: TGTGCCTGGAGTGTTGGGACAGGCGCTTCGAGGTACACCTTC.

The J gene is TRBJ2-1, the V gene TRBV3-1 (or the pseudogene TRBV3-2), with 8 bases matching TRBD2. The V segment lost 10 bases and the J segment 5 bases; nucleotides outside the gene matches: 7. This CDR3 is built from 13 residues. Germline V gene lookup returns CDR1 LGHDT and CDR2 YNNKEL (reference sequence). CDR3 sequence (DNA): TGTGCCAATTTAGCGGGGCTCAACAATGAGCAGTTCTTC. As protein: CANLAGLNNEQFF.

The chain couples TRBV7-8 to TRBJ2-2; 8 bases fit TRBD2. From germline, CDR1 is SGHVS and CDR2 FQNEAQ. This CDR3 comprises 15 residues. V lost 0 bases, J lost 6 bases, and 3 bases stayed unmatched. The CDR3 DNA reads TGTGCCAGCAGCTTAGCTGGCGGGGGGCCCGGGGAGCTGTTTTTT. The encoded protein is CASSLAGGGPGELFF.

The chain recombines TRBV2 with TRBJ1-2; D is perhaps TRBD1 (5 bases). In germline, CDR1 is SNHLY, CDR2 FYNNEI. The CDR3 is 13 amino acids. Trimming took 3 bases from V and 3 from J, leaving 8 bases between them. CDR3 bases: TGTGCCAGCAGTGAGCAGGGCCACTATGGCTACACCTTC. Translation: CASSEQGHYGYTF.

V gene TRBV9 combines with J gene TRBJ2-5; D perhaps matches TRBD2 (6 bases). Germline V gene data show CDR1 as SGDLS and CDR2 as YYNGEE. The CDR3 spans 14 residues. Trimming took 3 bases from V and 5 from J, leaving 14 bases between them. CDR3 sequence (DNA): TGTGCCAGCAGCGCGGACGGGACTCATGAGACCCAGTACTTC. It specifies CASSADGTHETQYF. The full variable domain, in which reference TRBV9 and TRBJ2-5 provide the parts outside the CDR3, is DSGVTQTPKHLITATGQRVTLRCSPRSGDLSVYWYQQSLDQGLQFLIQYYNGEERAKGNILERFSAQQFPDLHSELNLSSLELGDSALYFCASSADGTHETQYFGPGTRLLVL.

The CDR3 bases are TGTGCCAGCAGTGACAGGGGCGGCCAGCCCCAGCATTTT. Translated, it gives CASSDRGGQPQHF. V and J are TRBV7-2 and TRBJ1-5; 8 nucleotides match TRBD1. Losses at the gene ends were 6 bases for V and 7 bases for J; bases not matched to a gene: 5. The germline gives CDR1 SGHTA, CDR2 FQGNSA. The CDR3 consists of 13 residues.

This clone appeared a few times. The rearrangement uses TRBV15 and TRBJ2-3; possibly TRBD2 for D (5 bases). This CDR3 is 12 amino acids long. Trimming took off 1 base at V and 6 bases at J, with 5 bases between the two ends. CDR1 and CDR2 (germline): LNHNV, YYDKDF (reference sequence). CDR3 sequence reads: CATSRGEDTQYF. DNA of the CDR3: TGTGCCACCAGCAGAGGGGAGGATACGCAGTATTTT.

This rearrangement joins TRBV6-5 to TRBJ1-1, with 12 bases matching TRBD1. With 8 bases clipped from V and 3 bases from J, the junction kept 7 bases outside the gene matches. The CDR3 contains 15 residues. CDR1 and CDR2 (germline): MNHEY, SVGAGI. CDR3 nucleotides: TGTGCCAGCGGAGGGACAGGGGGCTGGTACACTGAAGCTTTCTTT. Amino acids: CASGGTGGWYTEAFF.

This clone was seen only once. V gene TRBV5-1 combines with J gene TRBJ2-7; tentative D call: TRBD2 (5 bases). Germline CDR1 and CDR2: SGHRS and YFSETQ. Trimming removed 0 bases at V and 3 bases at J, with 10 bases between. The CDR3 contains 14 residues. The CDR3 is CASSLAPGYYEQYF. DNA of the CDR3: TGCGCCAGCAGCTTGGCCCCGGGGTACTACGAGCAGTACTTC.

The chain carries TRBV6-6 and TRBJ2-1; possible D gene TRBD2, 6 bases. Looked up from germline, CDR1 is MNHNY and CDR2 is SVGAGI (reference sequence). This CDR3 is 13 amino acids long. V shed 6 bases and J shed 9 bases, with 15 bases lying between them. The CDR3 spells CASSGGWVGEQFF. CDR3 DNA: TGTGCCAGCAGCGGGGGATGGGTGGGTGAGCAGTTCTTC.

The chain combines TRBV4-1 with TRBJ2-3; D is unresolved. CDR3 length: 17 residues. Trimming cost V 0 bases and J 4 bases, with 17 bases left between them. Germline loops: CDR1 MGHRA, CDR2 YSYEKL. For the CDR3, the DNA is TGCGCCAGCAGCCAAGATGGCCTTGTAAATCGGGCAGATACGCAGTATTTT. It is translated as CASSQDGLVNRADTQYF.

The V call is TRBV10-3, the J call TRBJ2-1; D possibly corresponds to TRBD2 (5 bases). The germline CDR1 and CDR2 sequences are ENHRY and SYGVKD. CDR3 length: 14 residues. V was cut by 4 bases and J by 4 bases, with 11 bases left in between. CDR3 protein: CAISGTGMYNEQFF. In DNA, the CDR3 is TGTGCCATCAGTGGAACGGGGATGTACAATGAGCAGTTCTTC.

In this sample, this clone turned up a few times. This chain uses TRBV19 with TRBJ2-7; D is possibly TRBD1 (5 bases). The CDR3 has 13 amino acids. Germline CDR1 LNHDA, CDR2 SQIVND (reference sequence). Trimming took off 8 bases at V and 1 base at J, with 12 bases between the two ends. The CDR3 sequence is CASAPPGSYEQYF. CDR3 coding DNA: TGTGCCAGTGCTCCTCCAGGGTCCTACGAGCAGTACTTC.

This chain links TRBV7-9 with TRBJ2-7; 7 nucleotides line up with TRBD1. The CDR3 runs to 14 residues. Germline CDR1 is SEHNR and CDR2 is FQNEAQ (reference sequence). Trimming took 5 bases from V and 5 from J; bases not matched to a gene: 9. Written as DNA, the CDR3 is TGTGCCAGCAGCCTAGACAGGGACAACGACGAGCAGTACTTC. This sequence encodes CASSLDRDNDEQYF. The full variable domain, its missing parts supplied by reference TRBV7-9 and TRBJ2-7, is DTGVSQNPRHKITKRGQNVTFRCDPISEHNRLYWYRQTLGQGPEFLTYFQNEAQLEKSRLLSDRFSAERPKGSFSTLEIQRTEQGDSAMYLCASSLDRDNDEQYFGPGTRLTVT.

The J gene is TRBJ1-2, the V gene TRBV12-3 or TRBV12-4; D might be TRBD1 (6 bases). Trimming took 7 bases from V and 0 from J, leaving 9 bases between them. The CDR3 extends over 13 amino acids. The CDR3: CASMDSSNYGYTF. CDR3 in DNA: TGTGCCAGCATGGACAGCTCTAACTATGGCTACACCTTC.

This clone has ten or more counts. Distinct nucleotide sequences in the sample also encode this CDR3. The chain uses TRBV18 and TRBJ2-5, with a possible D match to TRBD1 (6 bases). The CDR3 spans 13 residues. Germline values: CDR1 KGHSH, CDR2 LQKENI. V was clipped by 3 bases and J by 5 bases, with 10 bases between them. Here the CDR3 DNA reads TGTGCCAGCTCACCCCGCCAGGGGGAGACCCAGTACTTC. Residues: CASSPRQGETQYF. Based on the CDR3 plus reference TRBV18 and TRBJ2-5, the full variable domain is NAGVMQNPRHLVRRRGQEARLRCSPMKGHSHVYWYRQLPEEGLKFMVYLQKENIIDESGMPKERFSAEFPKEGPSILRIQQVVRGDSAAYFCASSPRQGETQYFGPGTRLLVL.